The T cell receptor beta chain under discussion was sequenced for a study of identical twins. Whole-study findings and limits: Cord blood beta clonotypes present at high abundance carried fewer insertions; no such pattern appeared in memory repertoires.

About this clonotype: The antigen is undetermined.

Each donor (without exception) was a healthy Caucasian. Template switching added a universal primer site, and cDNA bore unique molecular identifiers. A single record per CDR3 protein comes from TCRdb applying MiXCR to the 5' RACE reads. The table includes more than 250,000 distinct CDR3 sequences, less than 9% detected once. The ends lost 3 bases at V and 6 bases at J; junction bases unmatched: 3. The CDR3 is 13 residues long. Germline loops: CDR1 KGHSH, CDR2 LQKENI. In addition, the sample was reused for a study of yellow fever vaccine responses in identical twins.

Sequenced input: memory (CD45RO+) T cells sorted from blood. The receptor comes from a woman under 30 in good health. J is TRBJ2-7 and V is TRBV18; 9 bases match TRBD1. In DNA, the CDR3 is TGTGCCAGCTCACCTTCGACAGGGGGCGAGCAGTACGTC. This gives the protein CASSPSTGGEQYV.